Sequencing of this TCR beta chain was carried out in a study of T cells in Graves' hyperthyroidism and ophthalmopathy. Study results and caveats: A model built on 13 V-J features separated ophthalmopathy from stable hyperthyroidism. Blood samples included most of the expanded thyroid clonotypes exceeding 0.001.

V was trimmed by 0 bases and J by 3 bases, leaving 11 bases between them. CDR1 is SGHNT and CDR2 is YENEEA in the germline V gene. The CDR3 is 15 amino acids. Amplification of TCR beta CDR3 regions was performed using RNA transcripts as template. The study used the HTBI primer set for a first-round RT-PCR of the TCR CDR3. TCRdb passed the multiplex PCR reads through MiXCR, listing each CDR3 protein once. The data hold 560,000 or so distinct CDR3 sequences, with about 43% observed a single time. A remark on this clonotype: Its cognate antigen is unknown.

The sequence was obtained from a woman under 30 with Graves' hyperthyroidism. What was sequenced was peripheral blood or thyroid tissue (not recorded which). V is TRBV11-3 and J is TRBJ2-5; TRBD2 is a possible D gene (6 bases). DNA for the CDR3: TGTGCCAGCAGCTTAGATCTGGGGGGTGAAGAGACCCAGTACTTC. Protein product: CASSLDLGGEETQYF. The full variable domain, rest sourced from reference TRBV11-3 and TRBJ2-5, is EAGVVQSPRYKIIEKKQPVAFWCNPISGHNTLYWYLQNLGQGPELLIRYENEEAVDDSQLPKDRFSAERLKGVDSTLKIQPAELGDSAVYLCASSLDLGGEETQYFGPGTRLLVL.